This T cell receptor (beta chain) was retrieved from a study of beta chain features in type 1 diabetes. This CDR3 comprises 13 residues. The V gene lost 2 bases and the J gene lost 1 base, with 7 bases spanning the gap. Looked up from germline, CDR1 is SGHNT and CDR2 is YYREEE (reference sequence). A few counts support this clone. The study reverse transcribed the entire isolated RNA, so it sequenced expressed TCRB transcripts. Sequencing used immunoSEQ multiplex PCR; TCRdb keeps in-frame clones, though not all of them. The data show tens of thousands of clones, roughly a third seen once. The TCR sequence derives from a woman aged 18-30 years in good health. Sequencing input: stem cell memory CD4+ T cells from blood. The V and J genes are TRBV5-4 and TRBJ2-7; TRBD1 is a possible D gene (5 bases). CDR3 DNA sequence: TGTGCCAGCAGCTTAACAGGTTCCTACGAGCAGTACTTC. It yields the protein CASSLTGSYEQYF.